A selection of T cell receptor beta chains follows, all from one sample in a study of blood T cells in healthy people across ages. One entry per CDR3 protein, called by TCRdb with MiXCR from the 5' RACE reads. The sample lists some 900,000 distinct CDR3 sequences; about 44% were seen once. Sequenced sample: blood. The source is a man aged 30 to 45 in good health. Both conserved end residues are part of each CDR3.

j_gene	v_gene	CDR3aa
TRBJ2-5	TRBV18	CASSLGQGSKTQYF
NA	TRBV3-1	CASSQDGLGETYEQYF
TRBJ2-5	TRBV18	CATRGGTSQETQYF
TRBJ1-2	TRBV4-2	CASSPRDTVNYGYTF
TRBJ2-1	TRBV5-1	CASSFTGGEDEQFF
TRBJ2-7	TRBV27	CASRKLPADRISYEQYF
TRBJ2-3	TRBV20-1	CSAKGGGADTQYF
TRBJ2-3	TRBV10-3	CAIRLGQTAADTQYF
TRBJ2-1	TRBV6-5	CASSRGQPTTEQFF
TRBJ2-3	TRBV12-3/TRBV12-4	CATTPRGSTDTQYF
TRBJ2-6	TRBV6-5	CASSYGTGGANVLTF
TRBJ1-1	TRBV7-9	CASSFEQPNTEAFF
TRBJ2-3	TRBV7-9	CASGTFRGWGTDTQYF
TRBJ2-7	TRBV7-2	CASSLARTVSYEQYF
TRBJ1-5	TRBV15	CATSRDGGLSSNQPRHF
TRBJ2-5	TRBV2	CASSETTASGRGEQYF
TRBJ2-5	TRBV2	CASKRAGGQETQYF
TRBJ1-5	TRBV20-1	CSASKGQGNFPQHF
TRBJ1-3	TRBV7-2	CASSESGRVSGNTIYF
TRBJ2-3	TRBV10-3	CAISEGLAGEIDTQYF
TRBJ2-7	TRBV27	CASTTRQGAYEQYF
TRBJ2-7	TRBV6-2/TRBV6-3	CASSYGPEQYF
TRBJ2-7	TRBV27	CASSPRGTAYEQYF
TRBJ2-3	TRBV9	CASSIGQRTDTQYF
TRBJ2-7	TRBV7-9	CASSPGRGSYEQYF
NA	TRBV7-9	CASSIRDRGYEQYF
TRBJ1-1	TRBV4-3	CASSQGTGVIAFF
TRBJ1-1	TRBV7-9	CASSLEVGIEAFF
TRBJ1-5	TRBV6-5	CASSYSSQGNQPQHF
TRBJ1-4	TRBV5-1	CASSFSGQQAKNEKLFF
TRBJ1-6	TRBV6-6	CASKTPGDNSPLHF
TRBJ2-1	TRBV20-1	CSASLPGRGYSYNEQFF
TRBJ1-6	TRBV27	CASSLLQGDSPLHF
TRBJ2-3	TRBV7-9	CASSPHLTDTQYF
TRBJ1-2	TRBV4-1	CASSQGTMGYGYTF
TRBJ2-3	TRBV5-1	CASSLAPVADTQYF
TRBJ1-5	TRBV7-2	CASSFSGSSNQPQHF
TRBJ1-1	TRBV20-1	CSARELGRTEAFF
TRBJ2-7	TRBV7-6	CASSLDRGFSYEQYF
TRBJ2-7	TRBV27	CASSWTDNYEQYF
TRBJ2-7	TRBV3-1	CASSFIGGRASYEQYF